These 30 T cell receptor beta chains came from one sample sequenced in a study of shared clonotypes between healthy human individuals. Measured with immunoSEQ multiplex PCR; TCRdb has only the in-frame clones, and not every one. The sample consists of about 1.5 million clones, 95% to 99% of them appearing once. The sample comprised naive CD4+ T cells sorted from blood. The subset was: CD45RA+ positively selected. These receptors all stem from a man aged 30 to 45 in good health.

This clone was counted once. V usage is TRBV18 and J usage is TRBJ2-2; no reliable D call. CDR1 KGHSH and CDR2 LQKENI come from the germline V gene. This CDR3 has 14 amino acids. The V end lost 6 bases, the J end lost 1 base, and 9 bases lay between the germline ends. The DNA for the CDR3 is TGTGCCAGCTCGACGGTGGAGAACACCGGGGAGCTGTTTTTT. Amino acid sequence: CASSTVENTGELFF.

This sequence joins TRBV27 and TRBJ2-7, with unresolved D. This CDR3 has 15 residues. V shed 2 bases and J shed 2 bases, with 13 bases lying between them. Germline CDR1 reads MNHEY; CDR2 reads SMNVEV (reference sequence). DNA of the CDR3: TGTGCCAGCAGTTTAGGCGGTCTAGAGACCTACGAGCAGTACTTC. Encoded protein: CASSLGGLETYEQYF.

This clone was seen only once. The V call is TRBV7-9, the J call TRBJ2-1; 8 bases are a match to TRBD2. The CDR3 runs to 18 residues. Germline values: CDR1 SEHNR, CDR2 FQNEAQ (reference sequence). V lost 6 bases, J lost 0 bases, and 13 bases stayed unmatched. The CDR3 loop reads CASSELGGGRYSYNEQFF. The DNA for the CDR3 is TGTGCCAGCAGTGAACTGGGTGGCGGGAGGTACTCCTACAATGAGCAGTTCTTC.

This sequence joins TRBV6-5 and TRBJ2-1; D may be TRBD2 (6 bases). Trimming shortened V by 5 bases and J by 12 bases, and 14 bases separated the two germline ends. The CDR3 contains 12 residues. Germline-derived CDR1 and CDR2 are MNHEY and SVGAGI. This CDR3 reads CASSTGTRGQFF. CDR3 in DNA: TGTGCCAGCAGTACCGGGACTCGCGGGCAGTTCTTC.

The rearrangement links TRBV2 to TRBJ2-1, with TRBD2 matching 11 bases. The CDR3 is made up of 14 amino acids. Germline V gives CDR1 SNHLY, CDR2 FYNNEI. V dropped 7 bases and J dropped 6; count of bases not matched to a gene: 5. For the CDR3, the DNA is TGTGCCAGCACCGGGACTAGCGGCCTCAATGAGCAGTTCTTC. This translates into CASTGTSGLNEQFF.

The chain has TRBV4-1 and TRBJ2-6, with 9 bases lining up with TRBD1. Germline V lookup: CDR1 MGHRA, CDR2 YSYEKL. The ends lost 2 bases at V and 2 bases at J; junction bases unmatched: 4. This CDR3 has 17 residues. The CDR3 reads CASSQPGQGAGANVLTF. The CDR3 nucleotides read TGCGCCAGCAGCCAACCGGGACAGGGCGCTGGGGCCAACGTCCTGACTTTC.

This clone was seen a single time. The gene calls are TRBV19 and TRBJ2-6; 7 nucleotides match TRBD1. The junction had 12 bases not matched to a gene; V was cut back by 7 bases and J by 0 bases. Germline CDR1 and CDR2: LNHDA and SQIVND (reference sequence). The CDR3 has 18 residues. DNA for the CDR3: TGTGCCAGTACCACCGGGACAGAAAGACTCTCTGGGGCCAACGTCCTGACTTTC. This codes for CASTTGTERLSGANVLTF. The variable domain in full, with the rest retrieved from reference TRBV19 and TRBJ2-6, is DGGITQSPKYLFRKEGQNVTLSCEQNLNHDAMYWYRQDPGQGLRLIYYSQIVNDFQKGDIAEGYSVSREKKESFPLTVTSAQKNPTAFYLCASTTGTERLSGANVLTFGAGSRLTVL.

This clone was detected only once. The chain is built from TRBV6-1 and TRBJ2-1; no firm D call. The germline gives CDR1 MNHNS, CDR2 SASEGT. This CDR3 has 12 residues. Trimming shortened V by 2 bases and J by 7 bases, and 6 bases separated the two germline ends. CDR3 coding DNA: TGTGCCAGCAGTGAACACGGGAATGAGCAGTTCTTC. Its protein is CASSEHGNEQFF.

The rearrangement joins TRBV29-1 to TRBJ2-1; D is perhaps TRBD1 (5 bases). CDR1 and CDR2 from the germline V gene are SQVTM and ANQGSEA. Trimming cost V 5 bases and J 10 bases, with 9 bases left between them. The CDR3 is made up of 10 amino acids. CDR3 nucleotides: TGCAGCGTTCACAGGATCGAGCAGTTCTTC. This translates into CSVHRIEQFF.

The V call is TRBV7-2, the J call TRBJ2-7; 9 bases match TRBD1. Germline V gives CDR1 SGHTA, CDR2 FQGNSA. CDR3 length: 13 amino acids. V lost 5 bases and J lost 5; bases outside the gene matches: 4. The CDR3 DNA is TGTGCCAGCAGCCAGTGGACAGGGGACGAGCAGTACTTC. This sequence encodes CASSQWTGDEQYF.

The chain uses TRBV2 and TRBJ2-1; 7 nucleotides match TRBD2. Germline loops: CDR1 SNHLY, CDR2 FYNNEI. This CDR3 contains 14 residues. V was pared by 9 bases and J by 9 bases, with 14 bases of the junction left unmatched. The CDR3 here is CARGTTHSTGEQFF. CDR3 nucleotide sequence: TGTGCCAGGGGGACTACGCACTCTACAGGTGAGCAGTTCTTC.

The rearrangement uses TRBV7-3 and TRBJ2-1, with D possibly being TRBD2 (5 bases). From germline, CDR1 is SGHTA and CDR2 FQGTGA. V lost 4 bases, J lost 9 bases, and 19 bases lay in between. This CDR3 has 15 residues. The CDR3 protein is CASSSGHVGVGEQFF. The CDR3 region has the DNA TGTGCCAGCAGCTCTGGTCACGTGGGAGTGGGTGAGCAGTTCTTC.

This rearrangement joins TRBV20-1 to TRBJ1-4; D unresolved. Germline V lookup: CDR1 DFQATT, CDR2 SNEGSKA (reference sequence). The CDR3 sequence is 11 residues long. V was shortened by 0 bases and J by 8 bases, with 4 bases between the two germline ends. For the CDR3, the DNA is TGCAGTGCTAGAGATGTCGAAAAACTGTTTTTT. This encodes CSARDVEKLFF.

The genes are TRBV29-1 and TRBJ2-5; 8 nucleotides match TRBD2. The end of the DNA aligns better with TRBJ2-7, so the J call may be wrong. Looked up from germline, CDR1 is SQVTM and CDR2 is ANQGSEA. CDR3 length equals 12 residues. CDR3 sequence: CSALAGSYEQYF. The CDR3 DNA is TGCAGCGCATTAGCGGGAAGCTACGAGCAGTACTTC.

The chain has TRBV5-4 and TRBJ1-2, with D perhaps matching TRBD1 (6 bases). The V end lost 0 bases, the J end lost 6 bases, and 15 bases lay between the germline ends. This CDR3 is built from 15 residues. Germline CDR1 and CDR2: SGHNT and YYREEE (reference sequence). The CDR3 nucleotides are TGTGCCAGCAGCTTGGATGGTCAGGGGAGTCATGGCTACACCTTC. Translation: CASSLDGQGSHGYTF. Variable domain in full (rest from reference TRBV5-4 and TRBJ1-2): ETGVTQSPTHLIKTRGQQVTLRCSSQSGHNTVSWYQQALGQGPQFIFQYYREEENGRGNFPPRFSGLQFPNYSSELNVNALELDDSALYLCASSLDGQGSHGYTFGSGTRLTVV.

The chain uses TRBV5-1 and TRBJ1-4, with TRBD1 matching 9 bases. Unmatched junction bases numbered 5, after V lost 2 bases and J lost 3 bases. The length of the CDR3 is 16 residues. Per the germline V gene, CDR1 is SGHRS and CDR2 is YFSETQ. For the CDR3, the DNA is TGCGCCAGCAGCTTTACAGGGGGCATATCTAATGAAAAACTGTTTTTT. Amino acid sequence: CASSFTGGISNEKLFF.

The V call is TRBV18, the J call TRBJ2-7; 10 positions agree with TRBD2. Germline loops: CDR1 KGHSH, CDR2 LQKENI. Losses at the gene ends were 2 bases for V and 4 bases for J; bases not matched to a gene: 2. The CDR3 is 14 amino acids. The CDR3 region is CASSPDSGRYEQYF. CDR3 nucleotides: TGTGCCAGCTCACCAGATAGCGGGAGGTACGAGCAGTACTTC.

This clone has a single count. CDR3 in DNA: TGTGCCAGCAGTTTCCAGGACTATGGCTACACCTTC. This codes for CASSFQDYGYTF. The chain has TRBV28 and TRBJ1-2; unclear D gene. Between the trimmed V and J ends, which lost 3 bases and 3 bases, there was a span of 5 bases. Germline V CDR1 and CDR2: MDHEN, SYDVKM. The CDR3 consists of 12 residues.

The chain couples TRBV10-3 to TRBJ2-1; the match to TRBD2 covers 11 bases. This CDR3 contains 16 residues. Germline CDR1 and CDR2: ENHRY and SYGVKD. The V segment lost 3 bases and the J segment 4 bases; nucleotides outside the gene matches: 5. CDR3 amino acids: CAISDLAGGPYNEQFF. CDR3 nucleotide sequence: TGTGCCATCAGTGACTTAGCGGGAGGGCCGTACAATGAGCAGTTCTTC.

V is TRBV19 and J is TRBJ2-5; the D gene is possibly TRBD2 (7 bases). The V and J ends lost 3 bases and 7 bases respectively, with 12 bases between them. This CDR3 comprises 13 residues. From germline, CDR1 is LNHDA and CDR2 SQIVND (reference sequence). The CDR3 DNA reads TGTGCCAGTAGTATTAACAGGGAGGGGACCCAGTACTTC. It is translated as CASSINREGTQYF.

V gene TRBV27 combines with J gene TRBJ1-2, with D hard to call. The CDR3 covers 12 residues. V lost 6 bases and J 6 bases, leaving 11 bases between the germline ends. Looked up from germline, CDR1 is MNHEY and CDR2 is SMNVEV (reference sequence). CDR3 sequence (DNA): TGTGCCAGCAGGGAGGGTAGGCATGGCTACACCTTC. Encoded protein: CASREGRHGYTF.

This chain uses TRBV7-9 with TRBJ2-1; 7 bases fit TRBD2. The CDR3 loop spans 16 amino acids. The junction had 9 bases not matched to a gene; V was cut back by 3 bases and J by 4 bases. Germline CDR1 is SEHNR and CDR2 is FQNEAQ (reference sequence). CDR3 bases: TGTGCCAGCAGCTTGAGGGCAGCGGGACTTTACAATGAGCAGTTCTTC. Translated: CASSLRAAGLYNEQFF.

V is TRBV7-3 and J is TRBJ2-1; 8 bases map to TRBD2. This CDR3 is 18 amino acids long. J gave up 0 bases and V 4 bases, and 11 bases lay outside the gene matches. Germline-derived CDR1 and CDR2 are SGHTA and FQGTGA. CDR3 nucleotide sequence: TGTGCCAGCAGCTGGTTAGCGGGACCTAGCAGCTCCTACAATGAGCAGTTCTTC. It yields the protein CASSWLAGPSSSYNEQFF. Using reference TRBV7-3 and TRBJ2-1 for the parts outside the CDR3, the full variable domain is GAGVSQTPSNKVTEKGKYVELRCDPISGHTALYWYRQSLGQGPEFLIYFQGTGAADDSGLPNDRFFAVRPEGSVSTLKIQRTERGDSAVYLCASSWLAGPSSSYNEQFFGPGTRLTVL.

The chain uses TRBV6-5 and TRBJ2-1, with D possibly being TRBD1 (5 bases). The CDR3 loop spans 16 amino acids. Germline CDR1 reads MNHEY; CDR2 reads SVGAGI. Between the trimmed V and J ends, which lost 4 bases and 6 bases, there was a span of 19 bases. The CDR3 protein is CASSLFKGAASNEQFF. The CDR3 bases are TGTGCCAGCAGTTTATTTAAAGGGGCAGCGTCCAATGAGCAGTTCTTC.

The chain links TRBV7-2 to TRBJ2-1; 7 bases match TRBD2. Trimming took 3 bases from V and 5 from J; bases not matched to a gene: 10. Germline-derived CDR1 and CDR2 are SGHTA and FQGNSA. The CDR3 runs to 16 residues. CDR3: CASSLVGGPLDNEQFF. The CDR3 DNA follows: TGTGCCAGCAGCTTGGTGGGAGGGCCCTTGGACAATGAGCAGTTCTTC.

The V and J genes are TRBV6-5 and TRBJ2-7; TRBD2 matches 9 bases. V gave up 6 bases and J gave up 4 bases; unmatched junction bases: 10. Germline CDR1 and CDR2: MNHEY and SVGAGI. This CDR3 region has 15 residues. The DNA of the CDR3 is TGTGCCAGCAGCTCCGGACTAGCGCTCCGATACGAGCAGTACTTC. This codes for CASSSGLALRYEQYF.

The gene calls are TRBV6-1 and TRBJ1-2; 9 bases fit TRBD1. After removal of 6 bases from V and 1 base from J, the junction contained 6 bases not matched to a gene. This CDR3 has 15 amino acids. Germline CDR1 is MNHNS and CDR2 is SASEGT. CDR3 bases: TGTGCCAGCAGGAGGACAGGGGCGGATAACTATGGCTACACCTTC. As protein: CASRRTGADNYGYTF.

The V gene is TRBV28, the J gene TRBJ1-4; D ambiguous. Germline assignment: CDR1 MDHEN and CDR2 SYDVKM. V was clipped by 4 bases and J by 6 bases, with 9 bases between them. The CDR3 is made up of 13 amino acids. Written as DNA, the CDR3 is TGTGCCAGCAGTTCTCGTCCGGATGAAAAACTGTTTTTT. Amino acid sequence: CASSSRPDEKLFF.

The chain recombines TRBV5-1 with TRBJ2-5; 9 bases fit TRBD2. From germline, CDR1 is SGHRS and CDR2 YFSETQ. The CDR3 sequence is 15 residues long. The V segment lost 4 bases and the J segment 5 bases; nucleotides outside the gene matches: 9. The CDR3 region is CASSPPAGGGETQYF. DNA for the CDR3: TGCGCCAGCAGCCCCCCGGCGGGAGGGGGTGAGACCCAGTACTTC.

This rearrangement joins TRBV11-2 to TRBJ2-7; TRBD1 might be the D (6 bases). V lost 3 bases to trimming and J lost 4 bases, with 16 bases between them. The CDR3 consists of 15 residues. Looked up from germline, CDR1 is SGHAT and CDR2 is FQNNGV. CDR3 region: CASSFGQGTPYEQYF. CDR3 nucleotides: TGTGCCAGCAGCTTCGGGCAGGGGACCCCTTACGAGCAGTACTTC.